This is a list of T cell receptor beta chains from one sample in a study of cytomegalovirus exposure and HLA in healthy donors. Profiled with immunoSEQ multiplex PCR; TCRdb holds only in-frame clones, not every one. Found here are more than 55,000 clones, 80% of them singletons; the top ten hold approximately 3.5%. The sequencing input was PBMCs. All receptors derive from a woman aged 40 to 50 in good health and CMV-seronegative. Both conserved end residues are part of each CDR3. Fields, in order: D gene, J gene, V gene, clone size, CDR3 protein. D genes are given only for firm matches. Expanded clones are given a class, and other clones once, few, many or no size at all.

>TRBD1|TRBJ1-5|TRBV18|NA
CASSLLQGNQPQHF
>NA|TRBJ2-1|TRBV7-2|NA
CASSLGWASLVFF
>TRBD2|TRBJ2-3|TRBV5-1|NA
CASSSGTSGSTDTQYF
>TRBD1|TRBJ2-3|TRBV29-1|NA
CSGSQDRGADTQYF
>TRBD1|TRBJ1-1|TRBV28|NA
CASSWDRAGNTEAFF
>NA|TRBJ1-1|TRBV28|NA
CAANVRAQNDEAFF
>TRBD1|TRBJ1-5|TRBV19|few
CASSVIRDRYQPQHF
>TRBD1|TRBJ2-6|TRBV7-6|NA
CASSPTGGTANVLTF
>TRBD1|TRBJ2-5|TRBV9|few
CASSVGSRPPRGSEETQYF
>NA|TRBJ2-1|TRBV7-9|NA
CSSSQLVGQSNEQFF
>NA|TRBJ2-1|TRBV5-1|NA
CASSLGFLAALNEQFF
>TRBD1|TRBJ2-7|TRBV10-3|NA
CAISDKQGSYEQYF
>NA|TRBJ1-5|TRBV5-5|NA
CASSLRGDQPQHF
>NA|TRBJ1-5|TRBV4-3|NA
CASIRLGQGNQPQHF
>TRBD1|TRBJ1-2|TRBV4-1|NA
CASSRKNRGLFYGYTF
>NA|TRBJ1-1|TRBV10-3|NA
CATTLTGEAFF
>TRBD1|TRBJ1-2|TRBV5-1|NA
CASSLDRGGYGYTF
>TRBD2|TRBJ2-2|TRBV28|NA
CASSLTGGGAGELFF
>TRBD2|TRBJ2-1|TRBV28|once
CASSPTSGRGVEQFF
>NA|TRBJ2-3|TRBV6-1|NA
CASSSVSQDTQYF
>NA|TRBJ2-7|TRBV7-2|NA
CASSLDRATYEQYF
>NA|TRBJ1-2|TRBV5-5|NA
CASTLGGGNRGYTF
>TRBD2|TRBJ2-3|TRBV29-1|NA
CSVWREGTDTQYF
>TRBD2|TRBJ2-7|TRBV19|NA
CASSPLAGGSNEQYF
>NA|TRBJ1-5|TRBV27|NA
CASSLGVEGNQPQHF
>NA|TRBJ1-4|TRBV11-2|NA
CASSPGPRVEEKLFF
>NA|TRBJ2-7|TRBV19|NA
CASSTRAAAGLNEQYF
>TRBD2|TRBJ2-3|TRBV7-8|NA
CASSLGYLAGGTDTQYF
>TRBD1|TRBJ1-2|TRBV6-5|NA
CASSYSATGDYGYTF